The 3 T cell receptor beta chains given below trace back to one sample, sequenced in a study of cytomegalovirus exposure and HLA in healthy donors. Primers for the PCR totalled 60 Vbeta and 13 Jbeta. This table comes from immunoSEQ multiplex PCR, and its TCRdb copy is limited to in-frame clones, with some not included. The table records approximately 100,000 clones, 75% of them present only once. Sequencing used PBMCs. The receptors derive from a man in his forties or fifties in good health and CMV-seronegative.

The rearrangement uses TRBV19 and TRBJ2-1, with D maybe TRBD1 (6 bases). CDR1 LNHDA and CDR2 SQIVND come from the germline V gene (reference sequence). The CDR3 has 14 residues. V was clipped by 3 bases and J by 8 bases, with 14 bases between them. The CDR3 DNA sequence: TGTGCCAGTAGTATCGCCGGGACAATCCATGAGCAGTTCTTC. Its translation is CASSIAGTIHEQFF.

This sequence joins TRBV7-9 and TRBJ2-5; 9 positions agree with TRBD1. V dropped 4 bases and J dropped 2; count of bases not matched to a gene: 2. The CDR3 loop spans 14 amino acids. The germline gives CDR1 SEHNR, CDR2 FQNEAQ (reference sequence). CDR3 residues: CASSSDRGQETQYF. Written as DNA, the CDR3 is TGTGCCAGCAGCTCCGACAGGGGGCAAGAGACCCAGTACTTC.

This clone was seen more than once but under ten times. The CDR3 coding sequence is TGCGCCAGTCCCGTGTGGGCAGGGGGCGATGGCTACACCTTC. Protein: CASPVWAGGDGYTF. V is TRBV23-1 and J is TRBJ1-2; 8 bases line up with TRBD1. Being an ORF, TRBV23-1 has a function that is uncertain. Germline trimming cut 9 bases from V and 6 bases from J; bases unmatched to any gene: 12. The CDR3 totals 14 residues.